This T cell receptor beta chain was captured in a study of blood T cells in healthy people across ages. Extraction of total RNA produced a minimum of 5 micrograms from each sample. Sample-barcoded 5' priming and a J-beta primer mix drove a second PCR of roughly 7 to 11 cycles. A 12-random-nucleotide template-switch adaptor tagged each cDNA molecule. TCRdb passed the 5' RACE reads through MiXCR, listing each CDR3 protein once. The repertoire holds 1.5 million or so distinct CDR3 sequences, with roughly 45% as singletons. This clonotype was obtained from a woman aged 18-35 years in good health. Sequencing was carried out using blood.

The DNA of the CDR3 is TGTGCCACCAGCAGGGGACAGGGTGGGGACGAGCAGTACTTC. Translating it yields CATSRGQGGDEQYF. V is TRBV15 and J is TRBJ2-7, with 9 positions matching TRBD1. The V and J ends lost 3 bases and 5 bases, in that order; junction bases with no gene match: 5. Germline V lookup: CDR1 LNHNV, CDR2 YYDKDF (reference sequence). The CDR3 has 14 amino acids. Combining the CDR3 with reference TRBV15 and TRBJ2-7 gives the whole variable domain DAMVIQNPRYQVTQFGKPVTLSCSQTLNHNVMYWYQQKSSQAPKLLFHYYDKDFNNEADTPDNFQSRRPNTSFCFLDIRSPGLGDTAMYLCATSRGQGGDEQYFGPGTRLTVT.